These 10 T cell receptor beta chains originate from one sample sequenced in a study of blood T cell repertoires in COVID-19. Sequencing used immunoSEQ multiplex PCR; TCRdb keeps in-frame clones, though not all of them. Among a few hundred thousand clones listed, roughly 80% were seen once. The material sequenced was peripheral blood. All receptors come from a woman of 80 years or more with COVID-19, enrolled during active disease.

This chain joins TRBV28 and TRBJ1-1; no clear D gene. Per the germline V gene, CDR1 is MDHEN and CDR2 is SYDVKM. The CDR3 spans 13 residues. The V gene lost 7 bases and the J gene lost 4 bases, with 13 bases spanning the gap. The CDR3 DNA reads TGTGCCAGCATTCCCGGGGTGGGCACTGAAGCTTTCTTT. Its protein is CASIPGVGTEAFF.

As for this clone: Germline is not matched at one junction end, which may reflect a read error. The chain carries TRBV7-7 and TRBJ1-4, with a possible D match to TRBD1 (6 bases). This CDR3 has 13 residues. Germline V gene data show CDR1 as SSHAT and CDR2 as FNYEAQ (reference sequence). CDR3 protein: CASSLGTNEKLFF. The CDR3 DNA is TGTGCTAGCAGCTTAGGGACAAATGAAAAACTGTTTTTT.

This clone occurred once. The chain has TRBV11-2 and TRBJ1-1; D not certain. This CDR3 has 13 amino acids. V lost 0 bases and J 11 bases, leaving 13 bases between the germline ends. Germline lookup yields CDR1 SGHAT and CDR2 FQNNGV. The CDR3 region has the DNA TGTGCCAGCAGCTTAGATGGGAGTCAGAGGGCTTTCTTT. Its translation: CASSLDGSQRAFF.

The gene calls are TRBV11-2 and TRBJ2-2; D is possibly TRBD1 (5 bases). The CDR3 is made up of 17 amino acids. Between the trimmed V and J ends, which lost 4 bases and 0 bases, there was a span of 15 bases. Looked up from germline, CDR1 is SGHAT and CDR2 is FQNNGV. The CDR3 reads CASSSQAQETNTGELFF. As DNA, the CDR3 is TGTGCCAGCAGCTCCCAGGCACAGGAGACGAACACCGGGGAGCTGTTTTTT.

This chain connects TRBV27 to TRBJ1-6; a weak D match, TRBD1 (5 bases). CDR1 is MNHEY, CDR2 SMNVEV, per germline (reference sequence). Trimming took 2 bases from V and 9 from J, leaving 14 bases between them. CDR3 length: 15 amino acids. CDR3 region: CASSLKIGVGSPLHF. The DNA of the CDR3 is TGTGCCAGCAGTTTAAAAATAGGGGTAGGTTCACCCCTCCACTTT.

The chain links TRBV5-4 to TRBJ2-5; D is perhaps TRBD1 (6 bases). This CDR3 region has 12 residues. Trimming removed 4 bases at V and 4 bases at J, with 8 bases between. Germline values: CDR1 SGHNT, CDR2 YYREEE (reference sequence). The CDR3 nucleotides are TGTGCCAGCAGCCCCAGGGGAGAGACCCAGTACTTC. Translating gives CASSPRGETQYF. The full variable domain, rest sourced from reference TRBV5-4 and TRBJ2-5, is ETGVTQSPTHLIKTRGQQVTLRCSSQSGHNTVSWYQQALGQGPQFIFQYYREEENGRGNFPPRFSGLQFPNYSSELNVNALELDDSALYLCASSPRGETQYFGPGTRLLVL.

This clone was seen more than once but under ten times. The chain has TRBV7-2 and TRBJ2-5; perhaps TRBD1 as D (5 bases). This CDR3 has 13 amino acids. Germline V gene sequence: CDR1 SGHTA, CDR2 FQGNSA. V was trimmed by 6 bases and J by 2 bases, leaving 10 bases between them. As DNA, the CDR3 is TGTGCCAGCAGTCCCGACAGTCAAGAGACCCAGTACTTC. This gives the protein CASSPDSQETQYF.

This clone appeared once. The V and J genes are TRBV7-4 and TRBJ1-3; D is perhaps TRBD1 (6 bases). CDR1 is SGHVT, CDR2 SQSDAQ, per germline. The CDR3 has 8 residues. Between the trimmed V and J ends, which lost 11 bases and 13 bases, there was a span of 9 bases. In DNA, the CDR3 is TGTGCCCGACAGGAGATATATTTT. It is translated as CARQEIYF.

This clone was seen a few times. The chain carries TRBV6-2 or TRBV6-3 and TRBJ1-1; D unresolved. Per germline, CDR1 MNHEY and CDR2 SVGEGT. V was shortened by 4 bases and J by 11 bases, with 14 bases between the two germline ends. The length of the CDR3 is 12 residues. This CDR3 reads CASSLVRSRAFF. CDR3 DNA sequence: TGTGCCAGCAGTTTGGTCCGTTCCAGGGCTTTCTTT.

This clone was detected only once. The V and J genes are TRBV6-2 or TRBV6-3 and TRBJ2-7; D is undetermined. V was pared by 2 bases and J by 5 bases, with 13 bases between. The CDR3 loop spans 14 amino acids. The V gene's germline CDR1 is MNHEY and CDR2 SVGEGT. The CDR3, as DNA: TGTGCCAGCAGTTACGGCCAGACGGAGAACGAGCAGTACTTC. Protein: CASSYGQTENEQYF.